A single sample gave rise to the 32 T cell receptor beta chains below, sequenced in a study of blood T cell repertoires in COVID-19. TCRdb's table, derived via immunoSEQ multiplex PCR, lists solely in-frame clones and lacks some. The repertoire holds around 170,000 clones, more than 70% seen once, with roughly 4.2% in the top ten. Specimen: peripheral blood. All receptors come from a woman in her thirties with acute or convalescent COVID-19.

This chain connects TRBV28 to TRBJ2-2; D is unresolved. The V and J ends lost 4 bases and 4 bases respectively, with 10 bases between them. Germline V gives CDR1 MDHEN, CDR2 SYDVKM. This CDR3 has 14 residues. Here the CDR3 reads CASSSLVITGELFF. The CDR3 DNA reads as TGTGCCAGCAGTTCCTTAGTGATCACCGGGGAGCTGTTTTTT.

A few counts support this clone. The rearrangement joins TRBV5-6 to TRBJ1-4; D remains ambiguous. CDR3 size: 16 residues. The V and J ends lost 0 bases and 8 bases respectively, with 17 bases between them. Germline V gene lookup returns CDR1 SGHDT and CDR2 YYEEEE. The CDR3 DNA is TGTGCCAGCAGCTTGGCCGGCTCTACCTGGCGGGAAAAACTGTTTTTT. Protein sequence: CASSLAGSTWREKLFF.

This clone was counted once. The V and J genes are TRBV11-2 and TRBJ1-1, with TRBD1 identical over 11 bases. V lost 6 bases and J lost 1; bases outside the gene matches: 10. This CDR3 spans 17 amino acids. The germline V gene has CDR1 SGHAT and CDR2 FQNNGV. This chain's CDR3 is CASRDRGRRLGNTEAFF. CDR3 DNA: TGTGCCAGCAGGGACAGGGGGCGAAGGCTGGGGAACACTGAAGCTTTCTTT.

A single count supports this clone. The genes are TRBV11-3 and TRBJ1-2, with D uncertain. There are 16 residues in the CDR3. The germline CDR1 and CDR2 sequences are SGHNT and YENEEA. Trimming shortened V by 3 bases and J by 0 bases, and 14 bases separated the two germline ends. The CDR3 nucleotides read TGTGCCAGCAGCTTTAGCGACGGCAAAGCTAACTATGGCTACACCTTC. This translates into CASSFSDGKANYGYTF.

This sequence joins TRBV18 and TRBJ2-1, with D tentatively TRBD2 (6 bases). Germline CDR1 KGHSH, CDR2 LQKENI. The CDR3 length is 13 residues. V was clipped by 3 bases and J by 8 bases, with 11 bases between them. CDR3 sequence reads: CASSPGGSDEQFF. Written as DNA, the CDR3 is TGTGCCAGCTCACCTGGAGGGTCGGATGAGCAGTTCTTC.

The chain recombines TRBV21-1 with TRBJ2-1; the table assigns TRBD2, which was not confirmed against the DNA. TRBV21-1 is a listed pseudogene. This CDR3 is 11 amino acids long. CDR3 DNA sequence: TGTGCCAGCAGCCCTTGTAATGAGCAGTTCTTC. It yields the protein CASSPCNEQFF.

In DNA form, the CDR3 reads TGTGCCAGCAGTTTAAGGACAGCTAGCACAGATACGCAGTATTTT. Protein: CASSLRTASTDTQYF. This chain joins TRBV27 and TRBJ2-3; TRBD1 might be the D (6 bases). Germline V lookup: CDR1 MNHEY, CDR2 SMNVEV (reference sequence). This CDR3 contains 15 residues. V shed 2 bases and J shed 0 bases, with 9 bases lying between them.

This chain connects TRBV6-5 to TRBJ2-7; TRBD1 might be the D (7 bases). The germline V gene has CDR1 MNHEY and CDR2 SVGAGI. The length of the CDR3 is 15 residues. The V gene lost 6 bases and the J gene lost 3 bases, with 18 bases spanning the gap. The CDR3 DNA reads as TGTGCCAGCAGAGCGGGCGAAGGGGGCCGCTACGAGCAGTACTTC. As protein: CASRAGEGGRYEQYF.

The rearrangement links TRBV11-3 to TRBJ2-7, with no clear D. The V end was cut by 5 bases, the J end by 0 bases, with 20 bases between. CDR1 is SGHNT and CDR2 is YENEEA in the germline V gene. The CDR3 is 17 residues long. The CDR3 spells CASSETKGFASSYEQYF. DNA for the CDR3: TGTGCCAGCAGCGAAACGAAAGGTTTCGCTAGCTCCTACGAGCAGTACTTC.

This chain joins TRBV6-5 and TRBJ1-1; D uncertain. The CDR3 has 13 residues. Germline lookup yields CDR1 MNHEY and CDR2 SVGAGI. V was cut by 6 bases and J by 6 bases, with 14 bases left in between. The CDR3 region is CASSPPGIPEAFF. The DNA of the CDR3 is TGTGCCAGCAGCCCCCCCGGGATCCCTGAAGCTTTCTTT.

The CDR3 nucleotides read TGTGCCAGCAAAAGGACAGGGGGCGAGGGTTATGGCTACACCTTC. Encoded protein: CASKRTGGEGYGYTF. The V and J genes are TRBV2 and TRBJ1-2; TRBD1 agrees at 11 bases. CDR1 is SNHLY and CDR2 is FYNNEI in the germline V gene. V trimming: 7 bases; J trimming: 5 bases; junction bases outside the gene matches: 9. The CDR3 is made up of 15 amino acids. Full variable domain (outside the CDR3, taken from reference TRBV2 and TRBJ1-2): EPEVTQTPSHQVTQMGQEVILRCVPISNHLYFYWYRQILGQKVEFLVSFYNNEISEKSEIFDDQFSVERPDGSNFTLKIRSTKLEDSAMYFCASKRTGGEGYGYTFGSGTRLTVV.

The chain uses TRBV25-1 and TRBJ2-5; D might be TRBD2 (5 bases). CDR3 length equals 12 residues. The germline CDR1 and CDR2 sequences are MGHDK and SYGVNS. The V end lost 6 bases, the J end lost 3 bases, and 8 bases lay between the germline ends. CDR3 sequence reads: CASRGREETQYF. CDR3 DNA sequence: TGTGCCAGCAGAGGGCGGGAAGAGACCCAGTACTTC.

The chain carries TRBV7-9 and TRBJ2-7; 9 bases align to TRBD2. Germline trimming cut 5 bases from V and 4 bases from J; bases unmatched to any gene: 9. The CDR3 covers 15 residues. In germline, CDR1 is SEHNR, CDR2 FQNEAQ (reference sequence). In DNA form, the CDR3 reads TGTGCCAGCAGCAGGCCGACTAGCGGTACGTACGAGCAGTACTTC. Its translation: CASSRPTSGTYEQYF.

V usage is TRBV14 and J usage is TRBJ2-2, with D possibly being TRBD1 (5 bases). With 5 bases removed from V and 8 bases from J, the gap between germline ends came to 12 bases. Germline CDR1 and CDR2: SGHDN and FVKESK. The CDR3 is 13 amino acids. Here the CDR3 reads CASSLLRTGELFF. The CDR3 region has the DNA TGTGCCAGCAGCTTACTTAGGACAGGGGAGCTGTTTTTT. The variable domain in full, completed from reference TRBV14 and TRBJ2-2, reads EAGVTQFPSHSVIEKGQTVTLRCDPISGHDNLYWYRRVMGKEIKFLLHFVKESKQDESGMPNNRFLAERTGGTYSTLKVQPAELEDSGVYFCASSLLRTGELFFGEGSRLTVL.

The chain links TRBV6-5 to TRBJ2-7; 10 nucleotides agree with TRBD1. This CDR3 is 14 amino acids long. The trim removed 6 bases at V and 6 bases at J, leaving 8 bases unmatched. Germline assignment: CDR1 MNHEY and CDR2 SVGAGI. CDR3 nucleotide sequence: TGTGCCAGCAGGGACCGGGACAGGGGAACCGAGCAGTACTTC. Translation: CASRDRDRGTEQYF.

The chain uses TRBV7-2 and TRBJ2-2; D is unresolved. Per the germline V gene, CDR1 is SGHTA and CDR2 is FQGNSA. V was clipped by 0 bases and J by 2 bases, with 4 bases between them. The CDR3 spans 14 residues. In DNA form, the CDR3 reads TGTGCCAGCAGCTTAGCCTTAAACACCGGGGAGCTGTTTTTT. Its translation is CASSLALNTGELFF.

Written as DNA, the CDR3 is TGTGCCAGCAGCCGCGACAGAAATGAAAAACTGTTTTTT. Its protein product is CASSRDRNEKLFF. V gene TRBV5-8 combines with J gene TRBJ1-4, with D possibly matching TRBD1 (5 bases). Germline V CDR1 and CDR2: SGHTS, YDEGEE. The CDR3 is 13 residues long. V lost 4 bases and J lost 5, with 9 bases in between.

The genes are TRBV19 and TRBJ2-1; TRBD2 matches 9 bases. The CDR3 spans 15 residues. In germline, CDR1 is LNHDA, CDR2 SQIVND (reference sequence). V lost 7 bases to trimming and J lost 3 bases; unmatched junction nucleotides: 7. CDR3 protein: CASTLSGRFYNEQFF. CDR3 nucleotide sequence: TGTGCCAGTACCCTAAGCGGGAGGTTCTACAATGAGCAGTTCTTC.

V gene TRBV10-3 combines with J gene TRBJ2-7, with 9 bases matching TRBD2. Germline V gene data show CDR1 as ENHRY and CDR2 as SYGVKD. Trimming at V came to 6 bases and at J to 6 bases, leaving 12 bases not matched to a gene. This CDR3 region has 15 residues. CDR3 DNA: TGTGCCATCAGCACACCGGGACTAGCTTCGTCCGAGCAGTACTTC. Translating gives CAISTPGLASSEQYF.

The chain links TRBV3-1 (or the pseudogene TRBV3-2) to TRBJ1-5; D remains ambiguous. Trimming removed 5 bases from V and 1 base from J, with 9 bases in between. This CDR3 spans 14 amino acids. Per germline, CDR1 LGHDT and CDR2 YNNKEL (reference sequence). The chain's CDR3 is CASSKSGSNQPQHF. The CDR3 DNA sequence: TGTGCCAGCAGCAAAAGCGGAAGCAATCAGCCCCAGCATTTT.

The sample holds a few counts of this clone. The rearrangement joins TRBV4-2 to TRBJ1-1; D not certain. Trimming took 1 base from V and 5 from J, leaving 14 bases between them. The CDR3 covers 15 residues. Germline CDR1 and CDR2: LGHNA and YNFKEQ. The CDR3 sequence: CASSQALLTYTEAFF. The CDR3 DNA reads as TGTGCCAGCAGCCAAGCGCTCTTAACTTATACTGAAGCTTTCTTT.

The rearrangement joins TRBV5-1 to TRBJ1-2; 7 bases match TRBD1. With 4 bases clipped from V and 4 bases from J, the junction kept 7 bases outside the gene matches. Per the germline V gene, CDR1 is SGHRS and CDR2 is YFSETQ. The CDR3 length is 14 residues. The CDR3 is CASSIGTASYGYTF. CDR3 in DNA: TGCGCCAGCAGCATAGGGACAGCGTCCTATGGCTACACCTTC.

The J gene is TRBJ2-1, the V gene TRBV27; 10 bases fit TRBD2. V was clipped by 5 bases and J by 3 bases; unmatched bases: 4. CDR3 length: 15 residues. Per germline, CDR1 MNHEY and CDR2 SMNVEV (reference sequence). This CDR3 is CASSTRLAGYNEQFF. For the CDR3, the DNA is TGTGCCAGCAGTACTAGACTAGCGGGCTACAATGAGCAGTTCTTC.

This chain joins TRBV11-1 and TRBJ2-3; D is unclear. Looked up from germline, CDR1 is SGHAT and CDR2 is FQDESV (reference sequence). The CDR3 has 13 residues. The V end lost 3 bases, the J end lost 6 bases, and 10 bases lay between the germline ends. The CDR3 coding sequence is TGTGCCAGCAGCTTTACTCATCCCGATACGCAGTATTTT. Its translation is CASSFTHPDTQYF.

This chain joins TRBV12-5 and TRBJ2-1, with TRBD2 as a possible D gene (5 bases). Germline-derived CDR1 and CDR2 are LGHNT and FRNRAP. The CDR3 length is 14 residues. V gave up 6 bases and J gave up 6 bases, with 15 bases separating them. This chain's CDR3 is CASGPPPGFNEQFF. DNA for the CDR3: TGTGCTAGTGGCCCCCCCCCGGGGTTCAATGAGCAGTTCTTC.

The rearrangement uses TRBV10-2 and TRBJ2-7; a weak D match, TRBD1 (5 bases). This CDR3 comprises 12 residues. The germline gives CDR1 WSHSY, CDR2 SAAADI. Deletions cut 4 bases from V and 2 bases from J, with 6 bases between. This chain's CDR3 is CASSAGTYEQYF. In DNA form, the CDR3 reads TGCGCCAGCAGTGCAGGGACCTACGAGCAGTACTTC.

The chain recombines TRBV2 with TRBJ1-4; no clear D. Germline V gene sequence: CDR1 SNHLY, CDR2 FYNNEI. V was pared by 4 bases and J by 11 bases, with 5 bases between. This CDR3 is built from 10 residues. Here the CDR3 DNA reads TGTGCCAGCAGTGGGCAGAAACTGTTTTTT. Amino acid sequence: CASSGQKLFF.

The chain carries TRBV27 and TRBJ2-7; 8 bases map to TRBD2. J gave up 6 bases and V 3 bases, and 4 bases lay outside the gene matches. The CDR3 is 13 amino acids. In germline, CDR1 is MNHEY, CDR2 SMNVEV (reference sequence). The CDR3 here is CASSFGGGVEQYF. In nucleotides, the CDR3 is TGTGCCAGCAGTTTCGGGGGGGGAGTCGAGCAGTACTTC.

The rearrangement joins TRBV20-1 to TRBJ1-2; no clear D gene. The CDR3 runs to 11 residues. V was trimmed by 8 bases and J by 1 base, leaving 8 bases between them. The germline CDR1 and CDR2 sequences are DFQATT and SNEGSKA (reference sequence). This CDR3 is CSLPGNYGYTF. In nucleotides, the CDR3 is TGCAGTCTTCCGGGTAACTATGGCTACACCTTC.

This chain connects TRBV19 to TRBJ2-2; 13 bases are a match to TRBD2. This CDR3 is built from 16 residues. Germline V lookup: CDR1 LNHDA, CDR2 SQIVND (reference sequence). The junction had 5 bases not matched to a gene; V was cut back by 3 bases and J by 7 bases. Here the CDR3 DNA reads TGTGCCAGTAGTATTAGGACTAGCGGGAGTTACGGGGAGCTGTTTTTT. This codes for CASSIRTSGSYGELFF.

Comments on this clone: In the same sample, other DNA sequences code for this CDR3. V usage is TRBV30 and J usage is TRBJ1-5, with D possibly being TRBD1 (5 bases). With 0 bases removed from V and 7 bases from J, the gap between germline ends came to 10 bases. The CDR3 sequence is 13 residues long. CDR1 GTSNPN and CDR2 SVGIG come from the germline V gene (reference sequence). CDR3 sequence: CAWSVRGNQPQHF. Here the CDR3 DNA reads TGTGCCTGGAGTGTACGGGGGAACCAGCCCCAGCATTTT.

This rearrangement joins TRBV13 to TRBJ1-2; D remains ambiguous. V lost 1 base to trimming and J lost 5 bases, with 17 bases between them. CDR1 is PRHDT and CDR2 is FYEKMQ in the germline V gene (reference sequence). The CDR3 loop spans 16 amino acids. CDR3 bases: TGTGCCAGCAGCTTAGACGGAGGATTACGGGGTTATGGCTACACCTTC. Residues: CASSLDGGLRGYGYTF.